One and the same sample provided the 18 T cell receptor beta chains below, sequenced in a study of T cell repertoires in cytomegalovirus infection. TCRdb redid the calling of the reads with MiXCR, one entry per CDR3 protein. The sample consists of roughly 990,000 distinct CDR3 sequences, around 29% of them appearing once. No cognate antigen is known for these TCRs. Sequencing used cultured CD8+ T cells from PBMCs, obtained from culture after CMV antigen stimulation. Receptors originate from a human donor in good health (CMV status not recorded). Some clones in this sample may be carry-over from other donors' samples.

This clonotype was observed a few times. The V and J genes are TRBV28 and TRBJ2-2; no definite D call. This CDR3 is 15 amino acids long. Germline-derived CDR1 and CDR2 are MDHEN and SYDVKM. The V and J ends lost 3 bases and 2 bases respectively, with 10 bases between them. CDR3 region: CASSFVGGNTGELFF. The CDR3 DNA reads TGTGCCAGCAGTTTTGTGGGTGGCAACACCGGGGAGCTGTTTTTT.

The chain is built from TRBV6-1 and TRBJ2-7; D ambiguous. The germline V gene has CDR1 MNHNS and CDR2 SASEGT. The CDR3 has 14 amino acids. V was cut by 0 bases and J by 2 bases, with 8 bases left in between. The CDR3 spells CASSEAGRAYEQYF. CDR3 in DNA: TGTGCCAGCAGTGAAGCAGGCAGAGCCTACGAGCAGTACTTC.

The chain carries TRBV14 and TRBJ2-7; TRBD1 matches at 9 bases. CDR1 is SGHDN and CDR2 is FVKESK in the germline V gene. The junction had 12 bases not matched to a gene; V was cut back by 7 bases and J by 2 bases. This CDR3 contains 16 residues. CDR3 nucleotides: TGTGCCAGCATTCGCTTAGACAGGGGGTGCCCCTACGAGCAGTACGTC. Its translation is CASIRLDRGCPYEQYV.

V usage is TRBV7-9 and J usage is TRBJ2-4, with D unclear. Trimming stripped 4 bases from V and 0 bases from J, with 13 bases between. This CDR3 comprises 16 residues. The germline CDR1 and CDR2 sequences are SEHNR and FQNEAQ (reference sequence). DNA of the CDR3: TGTGCCAGCAGCTCCCCGGAGTTTTTAGCCAAAAACATTCAGTACTTC. Translating it yields CASSSPEFLAKNIQYF. Full variable domain (missing parts from reference TRBV7-9 and TRBJ2-4): DTGVSQNPRHKITKRGQNVTFRCDPISEHNRLYWYRQTLGQGPEFLTYFQNEAQLEKSRLLSDRFSAERPKGSFSTLEIQRTEQGDSAMYLCASSSPEFLAKNIQYFGAGTRLSVL.

The V and J genes are TRBV5-1 and TRBJ2-1, with 8 nucleotides matching TRBD1. J was trimmed by 5 bases and V by 1 base; bases with no gene match: 8. Germline V lookup: CDR1 SGHRS, CDR2 YFSETQ. This CDR3 is built from 16 residues. This CDR3 reads CASSLKSTGGHNEQFF. CDR3 sequence (DNA): TGCGCCAGCAGCTTGAAGAGTACAGGGGGTCACAATGAGCAGTTCTTC.

In its sample, this clonotype was seen many times. The V call is TRBV7-9, the J call TRBJ1-2; a weak D match, TRBD1 (5 bases). The CDR3 has 14 amino acids. The V end was cut by 2 bases, the J end by 5 bases, with 12 bases between. The germline V gene has CDR1 SEHNR and CDR2 FQNEAQ (reference sequence). For the CDR3, the DNA is TGTGCCAGCAGCTTAAGGGGAATGGGGTATGGCTACACCTTC. This translates into CASSLRGMGYGYTF.

This clonotype was detected a few times. The rearrangement uses TRBV2 and TRBJ2-3, with 8 bases aligning to TRBD1. This CDR3 is built from 18 residues. The germline CDR1 and CDR2 sequences are SNHLY and FYNNEI. The trim removed 7 bases at V and 0 bases at J, leaving 15 bases unmatched. DNA of the CDR3: TGTGCCAGCATGGGAAGGGACAGGCTTTACTTGAGCACAGATACGCAGTATTTT. It is translated as CASMGRDRLYLSTDTQYF. Complete variable domain (other parts from reference TRBV2 and TRBJ2-3): EPEVTQTPSHQVTQMGQEVILRCVPISNHLYFYWYRQILGQKVEFLVSFYNNEISEKSEIFDDQFSVERPDGSNFTLKIRSTKLEDSAMYFCASMGRDRLYLSTDTQYFGPGTRLTVL.

This clonotype was observed many times. The genes are TRBV7-2 and TRBJ2-3; D remains unclear. CDR3 length: 16 amino acids. V was shortened by 0 bases and J by 1 base, with 11 bases between the two germline ends. Germline V gene lookup returns CDR1 SGHTA and CDR2 FQGNSA. For the CDR3, the DNA is TGTGCCAGCAGCTTAGCGAGGATGCGAGGCACAGATACGCAGTATTTT. This translates into CASSLARMRGTDTQYF.

This clonotype has just a few counts. V gene TRBV28 combines with J gene TRBJ2-1; possibly TRBD1 or TRBD2 for D (6 bases each). Trimming shortened V by 7 bases and J by 9 bases, and 22 bases separated the two germline ends. Germline V lookup: CDR1 MDHEN, CDR2 SYDVKM. This CDR3 region has 15 residues. Here the CDR3 reads CASTLSLGGPGEQFF. CDR3 nucleotides: TGTGCCAGCACCTTAAGTCTCGGGGGCCCGGGTGAGCAGTTCTTC. The full variable domain, its missing parts supplied by reference TRBV28 and TRBJ2-1, is DVKVTQSSRYLVKRTGEKVFLECVQDMDHENMFWYRQDPGLGLRLIYFSYDVKMKEKGDIPEGYSVSREKKERFSLILESASTNQTSMYLCASTLSLGGPGEQFFGPGTRLTVL.

This clonotype was observed many times. The chain has TRBV7-2 and TRBJ2-1; 7 bases match TRBD1. V trimming: 5 bases; J trimming: 4 bases; junction bases outside the gene matches: 8. Germline loops: CDR1 SGHTA, CDR2 FQGNSA. CDR3 length: 15 residues. The CDR3 region has the DNA TGTGCCAGCAGCCACCAGACAGGGCCTTACAATGAGCAGTTCTTC. It codes for CASSHQTGPYNEQFF.

This chain joins TRBV9 and TRBJ2-3; 8 nucleotides align to TRBD2. The CDR3 is made up of 18 amino acids. Germline CDR1 SGDLS, CDR2 YYNGEE. Trimming removed 0 bases from V and 0 bases from J; junction bases left unmatched: 9. The CDR3 DNA reads TGTGCCAGCAGCGTAGTCCCGGGACTAGTGGGAAGCACAGATACGCAGTATTTT. This codes for CASSVVPGLVGSTDTQYF.

The J gene is TRBJ1-4, the V gene TRBV19, with unresolved D. This CDR3 region has 14 residues. The germline CDR1 and CDR2 sequences are LNHDA and SQIVND (reference sequence). The V and J ends lost 5 bases and 7 bases respectively, with 14 bases between them. The CDR3 loop is CASSRLGRSEKLFF. In DNA, the CDR3 is TGTGCCAGTAGTCGACTAGGGAGAAGTGAAAAACTGTTTTTT.

This clonotype has only a few counts. This chain connects TRBV6-6 to TRBJ2-3; D may be TRBD2 (6 bases). Trimming pared 7 bases from V and 4 bases from J, leaving 15 bases between. The CDR3 contains 14 residues. Germline CDR1 reads MNHNY; CDR2 reads SVGAGI (reference sequence). Here the CDR3 DNA reads TGTGCCAGCAACTACCCCACTAGCTCAGATACGCAGTATTTT. Its protein is CASNYPTSSDTQYF.

This clonotype came up a few times. The chain couples TRBV6-1 to TRBJ2-7; the match to TRBD1 covers 7 bases. This CDR3 is built from 15 residues. Losses at the gene ends were 6 bases for V and 3 bases for J; bases not matched to a gene: 11. Germline lookup yields CDR1 MNHNS and CDR2 SASEGT. In DNA, the CDR3 is TGTGCCAGCAGCCGTGACAGGGTGACAGGCTACGAGCAGTACGTC. The encoded protein is CASSRDRVTGYEQYV.

For the CDR3, the DNA is TGTGCCAGCAGTTTCTCACGGTCTAGCACAGATACGCAGTATTTT. It codes for CASSFSRSSTDTQYF. The V and J genes are TRBV6-8 and TRBJ2-3; no clear D. V lost 4 bases and J lost 0, with 11 bases in between. Germline V gene sequence: CDR1 MNHGY, CDR2 SAAAGT. There are 15 residues in the CDR3.

In this sample, this clonotype turned up once. The chain uses TRBV10-3 and TRBJ1-2; no clear D. Germline loops: CDR1 ENHRY, CDR2 SYGVKD. The V and J ends lost 0 bases and 3 bases respectively, with 11 bases between them. This CDR3 region has 15 residues. CDR3 sequence: CAISESVASYYGYTF. In DNA, the CDR3 is TGTGCCATCAGTGAGTCAGTTGCTTCCTACTATGGCTACACCTTC.

The chain couples TRBV12-3 or TRBV12-4 to TRBJ1-1; D not resolved. This CDR3 region has 13 residues. V lost 6 bases and J 4 bases, leaving 12 bases between the germline ends. For the CDR3, the DNA is TGTGCCAGCAGACTAGGGAGCCTCACTGAAGCTTTCTTT. It translates to CASRLGSLTEAFF.

The V and J genes are TRBV6-6 and TRBJ1-2; D not resolved. The CDR3 is 15 residues long. Trimming took 1 base from V and 2 from J, leaving 11 bases between them. Germline CDR1 and CDR2: MNHNY and SVGAGI (reference sequence). The CDR3 nucleotides read TGTGCCAGCAGTTACTATGGCAGTTCAAACTATGGCTACACCTTC. Protein product: CASSYYGSSNYGYTF.